The present TCR beta chain was sequenced within a study of cytomegalovirus exposure and HLA in healthy donors (dated by TCRdb to 2015 to 2018). For the wider study: An earlier analysis of approximately 640 of the donors reported approximately 270 Gb of sequence data and some 120 million unique TCR beta sequences from roughly 200 million T cells. An early release covering 550 to 700 HLA-typed donors comprised roughly 300 gigabases of sequencing data and approximately 85 million unique TCR sequences. Of the 350 to 450 genotyped donors, over 80% were placed in the genetic ancestry cluster associated with self-reported Caucasian donors. The study aimed to test whether signatures of past pathogen exposure could be identified by cataloging public T cell receptors. Using immunosequencing, the study profiled T cell repertoires from about 650 subjects and related those repertoires to cytomegalovirus serostatus. Along with the approximately 650-subject first cohort, a separate validation cohort of roughly 110 different subjects was used. To predict cytomegalovirus infection status, the study combined high-throughput TCR immunosequencing, statistical association of individual TCRs with disease status, and machine learning. A later analysis re-examined previously published TCR beta repertoires from over 500 donors and added high-resolution HLA genotyping to investigate patterns of TCR occurrence. Rather than using new phenotypic data, the later analysis identified candidate immune exposures from TCR beta sequences and from how often those sequences occurred across donors. An earlier analysis of roughly 600 of the donors used high-throughput TCR beta sequencing to judge whether each TCR beta V gene segment behaved as functional or pseudogenic. Alongside the repertoire data, information on donor age, sex, ethnicity and CMV serostatus was compiled. A later genetic analysis took genome-wide SNP genotypes for about three fifths of the 666 donors and used that subset as a discovery cohort. All discovery cohort repertoires had been generated on a single sequencing platform. HLA typing covered class I and class II loci at four-digit resolution. The number of donors typed differed by locus, with roughly 629-640 for A, B, C, DRB1 and DQB1, about 500 for DQA1, 600 to 610 for DPA1, and some 440 for DPB1. A few DR-DQ haplotypes were handled as single units for association and clustering because linkage in the cohort was strong. Among 300 to 500 genotyped donors of the cohort, an average of approximately 220,000 unique TCR beta nucleotide sequences was sequenced per donor, of which about 18% were non-productive. The full study reports these points: A later genetic analysis associated a missense DCLRE1C variant with V-gene and J-gene trimming of TCR beta chains, and an independent cohort replicated the association. A group of highly shared sequence variants was considered likely to be a technical artifact of the sequencing pipeline. A later analysis found that most CMV-associated TCR beta chains appeared HLA-restricted, with HLA associations seemingly driven largely by CMV exposure. A later genetic analysis reported fewer N-insertions in productive TCRs among donors in an Asian-associated ancestry cluster than the 666-donor mean. Sequencing depth was assumed to be roughly uniform across donors in the presence/absence analyses, though that assumption may not hold. A further reported finding was that TCR beta sequences accurately predicted the HLA-A and HLA-B alleles for most subjects in the first cohort. Approximately 16 rarely observed V segments, including chromosome 9 orphons, were excluded from the earlier analysis of a few hundred of the donors because counts were too low. This cohort had only TCR beta chains sequenced, and the lack of alpha or paired-chain data limited which features could be detected. Because HLA typing was missing for some donors at each locus, association tests included only the typed subset. Because the 87-base-pair reads could not distinguish some IMGT-functional V segments, including TRBV6-2 and TRBV6-3, those segments were excluded. Most TCR sequences were observed very rarely across donors, whereas some public TCRs were present in many individuals. Three of the identified cytomegalovirus-associated TCR beta chains were confirmed in vitro to be specific for cytomegalovirus antigens. The classifier was reported to diagnose cytomegalovirus status with high specificity and sensitivity in both the original cohort and the validation cohort. Immune exposure information for the cohort was limited to CMV serostatus. Correlated functional status among segregating V segments might be attributable to linkage disequilibrium, but an unknown experimental factor could not be ruled out. In a later analysis, the rate of TCR association differed among HLA loci, with DRB1 alleles having the most associated TCRs and HLA-C alleles having the fewest. In an earlier analysis of several hundred of the donors, most TCR beta V segments were observed in productive rearrangements about 90% or about 30% of the time, broadly matching IMGT annotations. A later analysis found that HLA-associated TCR beta chains were more clonally expanded and had lower generation probabilities than equally common non-associated chains. It was suggested by the authors that the approach could potentially be generalized to other disease states and immunological phenotypes. In a later analysis, 15,000 to 20,000 TCR beta sequences were associated with specific HLA alleles at a false discovery rate of 0.05. The study gave a list of 150 to 200 TCR beta chains associated with cytomegalovirus. According to a later analysis, parvovirus B19, influenza, CMV and Epstein-Barr virus appeared linked to several top co-occurrence clusters. Assigning TCR associations to individual alleles was difficult when HLA alleles, especially DR and DQ, strongly co-occurred.

In total, approximately 690 healthy bone marrow donors made up the cohort. All cohort members were sampled while nominally healthy, although unrecorded immune exposures were likely present. The donor tested CMV seronegative, placing the donor among the roughly 340 seronegative members of the cohort. Each donor provided a peripheral blood sample, and peripheral blood mononuclear cells were used for TCR beta sequencing. The Qiagen DNeasy Blood Extraction Kit was used to extract genomic DNA from the blood cell samples. The germline V gene (reference sequence) specifies GTSNPN as CDR1 and SVGIG as CDR2. Measured from the cysteine to the phenylalanine, the CDR3 is 12 residues long. Of all the DNA, just the CDR3 is kept, 36 bases in frame from base 1. Ends trimmed: V by 8 bases, J by 4 bases; bases unmatched to a gene: 3. A remark on this clone: There is no known antigen for this receptor. No base qualities exist here, and no much larger clone lies one base off it.

Libraries were constructed by the immunoSEQ multiplex PCR assay. For the multiplex PCR, a mixture combining 60 forward primers for TCR Vbeta segments and 13 reverse primers for TCR Jbeta segments was used. The CDR3 region of rearranged TCR beta genes was amplified from genomic DNA with a multiplex PCR assay. On the Illumina HiSeq System, the amplified TCR beta libraries were sequenced as 87-base-pair reads. Under the source paper's analysis protocol: Across the 640 or so repertoires, a later analysis counted 80 million or so unique TCR beta chains, approximately 12 million of which were shared by at least two donors. A nearest-neighbor algorithm error-corrected the raw reads and collapsed the reads into unique sequences, merging closely related sequences to remove PCR and sequencing errors. Alignment of CDR3 sequences to IMGT reference sequences was used to assign V, D and J gene segments. For a sequence to be retained, at least a six-nucleotide match to both a V gene segment and a J gene segment was required. A rearrangement was called productive if the CDR3 had no stop codons and remained in frame with V and J, and every other rearrangement was called non-productive. CDR3 was defined according to IMGT convention as the region running from the second conserved V-encoded cysteine to the conserved J-encoded phenylalanine. The earlier analysis of more than 450 of the donors excluded sequences that lacked an unambiguous match to a single V gene segment. An earlier analysis of some 500 of the donors classified V segments as functional when productive rearrangements were above 56.7% and as segregating when the standard deviation between donors was above 5%. A statistical classification framework was built for diagnosing cytomegalovirus status from the catalog of TCR beta chain sequences. V and J gene assignment, in a later analysis, came from comparing TCR nucleotide sequences with IMGT/GENE-DB human TR gene sequences. The TCRdist pipeline was used in a later analysis to assign CDR3 sequences and most-parsimonious VDJ recombination scenarios. In a later analysis, every TCR beta chain was defined by the combination of its CDR3 amino acid sequence and its V-gene family, and reads without a unique V-gene family were dropped. A later analysis removed 500 to 600 highly shared, low-generation-probability nucleotide sequences to deal with suspected cross-contamination and a sequencing artifact. For each public chain, a later analysis derived a clonal expansion index from normalized ranks of inferred template counts within each repertoire. In a later analysis, generation probabilities were computed with a VDJ recombination model fitted to out-of-frame rearrangements, and the resulting probabilities were checked against IGoR. In a later analysis, hypergeometric tests were used to score TCR-TCR, TCR-HLA and TCR-CMV co-occurrence, with a repertoire-size bias correction applied to TCR pairs. In a later analysis, false discovery rates were estimated by permuting HLA or CMV assignments 20 times. In a later analysis, co-occurring TCRs were grouped with DBSCAN, and TCRdist sequence similarity was added when clustering was performed within HLA-allele-positive subsets. Repertoires with fewer than 30,000 or more than 120,000 public chains were left out of co-occurrence clustering, as were about 5 repertoires with anomalous nucleotide sharing. In TCRdb, the immuneACCESS table is reduced to in-frame sequences with V and J assigned. These tables do not hold every clone; where another copy was compared, an unresolved V gene accounts for under half, and the others remain unexplained. V and J calls and clone size are copied from that table; D and trimming were computed from the DNA. Here the sample has 110,000 to 150,000 clones; around 80% occur a single time. About 5% of the sample is taken by the ten largest.

The material sequenced was PBMCs. This receptor was taken from a male donor in good health and CMV-seronegative. The V and J genes are TRBV30 and TRBJ2-3; 10 central nucleotides agree with TRBD1. This receptor has the CDR3 CAGDRGADTQYF. The nucleotide sequence is given as TGTGCCGGGGACAGGGGCGCAGATACGCAGTATTTT.